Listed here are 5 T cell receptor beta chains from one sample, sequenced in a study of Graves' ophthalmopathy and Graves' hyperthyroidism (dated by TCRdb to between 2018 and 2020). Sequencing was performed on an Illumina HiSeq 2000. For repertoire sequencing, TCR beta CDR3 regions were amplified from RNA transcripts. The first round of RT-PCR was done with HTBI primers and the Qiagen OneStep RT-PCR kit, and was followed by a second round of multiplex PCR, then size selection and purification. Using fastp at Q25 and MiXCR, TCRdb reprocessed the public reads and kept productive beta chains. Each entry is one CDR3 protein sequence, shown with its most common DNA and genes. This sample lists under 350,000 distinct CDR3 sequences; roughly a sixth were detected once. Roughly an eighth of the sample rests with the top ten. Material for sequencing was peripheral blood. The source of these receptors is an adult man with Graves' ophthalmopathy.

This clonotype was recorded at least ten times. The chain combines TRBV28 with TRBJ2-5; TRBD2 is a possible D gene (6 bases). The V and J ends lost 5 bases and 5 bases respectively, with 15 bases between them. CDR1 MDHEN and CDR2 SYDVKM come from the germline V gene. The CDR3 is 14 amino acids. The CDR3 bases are TGTGCCAGCAGTCTCGGACTAATGGGCGAGACCCAGTACTTC. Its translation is CASSLGLMGETQYF.

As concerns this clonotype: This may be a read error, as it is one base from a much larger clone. CDR3 residues: CSAADRGILAIF. CDR3 DNA: TGCAGTGCTGCTGACAGGGGGATTTTGGCTATCTTT. V gene TRBV20-1 combines with J gene TRBJ1-1, with TRBD1 identical over 9 bases. CDR3 length: 12 residues. The germline V gene has CDR1 DFQATT and CDR2 SNEGSKA (reference sequence).

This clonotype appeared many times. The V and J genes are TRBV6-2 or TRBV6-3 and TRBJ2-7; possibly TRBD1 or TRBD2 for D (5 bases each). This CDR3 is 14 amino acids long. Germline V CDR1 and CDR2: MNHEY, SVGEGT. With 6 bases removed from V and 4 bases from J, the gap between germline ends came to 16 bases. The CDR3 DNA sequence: TGTGCCAGCAGGTACCCCGGGACCTTTTACGAGCAGTACTTC. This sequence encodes CASRYPGTFYEQYF.

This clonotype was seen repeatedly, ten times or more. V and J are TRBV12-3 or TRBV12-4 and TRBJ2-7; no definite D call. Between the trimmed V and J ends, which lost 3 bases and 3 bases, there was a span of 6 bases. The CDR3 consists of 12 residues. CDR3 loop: CASSFTDYEQYF. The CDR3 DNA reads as TGTGCCAGCAGTTTTACGGACTACGAGCAGTACTTC.

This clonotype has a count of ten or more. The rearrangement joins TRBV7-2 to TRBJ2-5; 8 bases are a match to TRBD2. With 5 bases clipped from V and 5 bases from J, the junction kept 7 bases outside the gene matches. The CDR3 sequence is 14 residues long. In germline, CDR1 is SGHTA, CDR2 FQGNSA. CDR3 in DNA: TGTGCCAGCAGCCCCGGGACTAGGGGTGAGACCCAGTACTTC. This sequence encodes CASSPGTRGETQYF.